These 25 T cell receptor beta chains were sequenced from one sample in a study of blood T cell repertoires in COVID-19. Method: immunoSEQ multiplex PCR; TCRdb's copy keeps in-frame clones and lacks some. Of about 360,000 clones in the sample, about four fifths were seen once. Sequencing used peripheral blood. The receptors come from a human donor with acute or convalescent COVID-19. The donor label of this sample is uncertain.

J is TRBJ2-1 and V is TRBV28, with D possibly TRBD2 on 7 matching bases. Trimming removed 7 bases at V and 5 bases at J, with 18 bases between. CDR1 is MDHEN and CDR2 is SYDVKM in the germline V gene. The CDR3 has 15 amino acids. CDR3 nucleotide sequence: TGTGCCAGCACCTCGAGGGGGGGCGGGGACAATGAGCAGTTCTTC. This translates into CASTSRGGGDNEQFF. The whole variable domain, remainder taken from reference TRBV28 and TRBJ2-1, is DVKVTQSSRYLVKRTGEKVFLECVQDMDHENMFWYRQDPGLGLRLIYFSYDVKMKEKGDIPEGYSVSREKKERFSLILESASTNQTSMYLCASTSRGGGDNEQFFGPGTRLTVL.

This sequence joins TRBV7-8 and TRBJ2-7, with D maybe TRBD1 (5 bases). V lost 3 bases and J lost 2, with 11 bases in between. Germline-derived CDR1 and CDR2 are SGHVS and FQNEAQ. CDR3 length equals 14 residues. The CDR3 reads CASSFGRQTYEQYF. The CDR3 nucleotides are TGTGCCAGCAGCTTTGGCCGACAGACCTACGAGCAGTACTTC. Using reference TRBV7-8 and TRBJ2-7 for the parts outside the CDR3, the full variable domain is GAGVSQSPRYKVAKRGQDVALRCDPISGHVSLFWYQQALGQGPEFLTYFQNEAQLDKSGLPSDRFFAERPEGSVSTLKIQRTQQEDSAVYLCASSFGRQTYEQYFGPGTRLTVT.

J is TRBJ2-1 and V is TRBV27; 8 positions match TRBD1. This CDR3 spans 16 amino acids. V dropped 0 bases and J dropped 10; count of bases not matched to a gene: 11. In germline, CDR1 is MNHEY, CDR2 SMNVEV (reference sequence). As DNA, the CDR3 is TGTGCCAGCAGTTTATCGTACCAGGGGGCTTTTGGGGAGCAGTTCTTC. Protein sequence: CASSLSYQGAFGEQFF.

The V gene is TRBV19, the J gene TRBJ2-3; 14 bases line up with TRBD2. Germline V gene lookup returns CDR1 LNHDA and CDR2 SQIVND (reference sequence). This CDR3 spans 15 amino acids. With V trimmed by 3 bases and J by 8 bases, 4 bases remained unmatched. CDR3: CASSMTSGRGFTQYF. Written as DNA, the CDR3 is TGTGCCAGTAGTATGACTAGCGGGAGGGGCTTTACGCAGTATTTT.

This sequence joins TRBV18 and TRBJ1-1; 8 positions agree with TRBD1. V lost 4 bases, J lost 1 base, and 2 bases stayed unmatched. Per the germline V gene, CDR1 is KGHSH and CDR2 is LQKENI. The CDR3 is 14 amino acids. CDR3 protein: CASSQGTGNTEAFF. The CDR3 DNA reads TGTGCCAGCTCACAAGGGACAGGGAACACTGAAGCTTTCTTT.

The sample holds one count of this clone. V usage is TRBV30 and J usage is TRBJ1-3; 9 positions match TRBD1. V was pared by 4 bases and J by 0 bases, with 4 bases of the junction left unmatched. In germline, CDR1 is GTSNPN, CDR2 SVGIG (reference sequence). This CDR3 is built from 15 residues. The CDR3 is CAWKGQGSSGNTIYF. CDR3 nucleotide sequence: TGTGCCTGGAAGGGACAGGGTTCCTCTGGAAACACCATATATTTT.

This clone was detected only once. This rearrangement joins TRBV2 to TRBJ2-7; the match to TRBD2 covers 8 bases. CDR1 SNHLY and CDR2 FYNNEI come from the germline V gene. Losses at the gene ends were 8 bases for V and 2 bases for J; bases not matched to a gene: 14. This CDR3 comprises 16 residues. The CDR3 bases are TGTGCCAGCGGGGCGGGAGGACAATTAACTACCTACGAGCAGTACTTC. Translating gives CASGAGGQLTTYEQYF.

V usage is TRBV7-6 and J usage is TRBJ1-6; TRBD1 aligns across 9 bases. V dropped 5 bases and J dropped 6; count of bases not matched to a gene: 5. CDR1 is SGHVS and CDR2 is FNYEAQ in the germline V gene. The CDR3 spans 15 residues. The CDR3 here is CASSHRDRANSPLHF. CDR3 DNA: TGTGCCAGCAGCCACCGGGACAGGGCTAATTCACCCCTCCACTTT.

This clone was observed a handful of times. The J gene is TRBJ2-5, the V gene TRBV18; 7 nucleotides match TRBD1. Germline V gene sequence: CDR1 KGHSH, CDR2 LQKENI. This CDR3 spans 15 amino acids. Losses at the gene ends were 3 bases for V and 3 bases for J; bases not matched to a gene: 7. CDR3 loop: CASSPQTGTEETQYF. The CDR3, as DNA: TGTGCCAGCTCACCTCAGACAGGGACGGAAGAGACCCAGTACTTC.

The gene calls are TRBV6-6 and TRBJ1-2; TRBD1 matches at 10 bases. The CDR3 totals 16 residues. Germline CDR1 and CDR2: MNHNY and SVGAGI (reference sequence). The trim removed 2 bases at V and 4 bases at J, leaving 7 bases unmatched. CDR3 amino acids: CASSYGRQGASYGYTF. The CDR3 coding sequence is TGTGCCAGCAGTTACGGGAGACAGGGGGCGAGCTATGGCTACACCTTC.

The chain recombines TRBV19 with TRBJ2-7; tentatively, D is TRBD1 (6 bases). Germline CDR1 LNHDA, CDR2 SQIVND (reference sequence). This CDR3 contains 14 residues. V lost 9 bases and J lost 10, with 25 bases in between. The CDR3 region has the DNA TGTGCCAGCAGTCCAACCCGCAATGGGGGCGGCCAGTACTTC. This sequence encodes CASSPTRNGGGQYF.

This chain joins TRBV5-1 and TRBJ2-7; D is unresolved. Looked up from germline, CDR1 is SGHRS and CDR2 is YFSETQ. Trimming removed 7 bases at V and 8 bases at J, with 19 bases between. The CDR3 extends over 13 amino acids. The CDR3 coding sequence is TGCGCCAGCTCCTTACAGTGGTGTGTAAAGCAGTACTTC. Translation gives CASSLQWCVKQYF.

This chain joins TRBV4-1 and TRBJ2-5; TRBD2 matches at 12 bases. The germline gives CDR1 MGHRA, CDR2 YSYEKL. The CDR3 sequence is 16 residues long. The J segment lost 4 bases and the V segment lost 4 bases, leaving 7 bases of the junction unmatched. The CDR3 region is CASSLASGGAAETQYF. The DNA of the CDR3 is TGCGCCAGCAGCCTGGCTAGCGGGGGGGCCGCAGAGACCCAGTACTTC.

This chain joins TRBV18 and TRBJ2-3; D gene uncertain. This CDR3 has 15 residues. Germline values: CDR1 KGHSH, CDR2 LQKENI. V was pared by 1 base and J by 3 bases, with 11 bases between. This CDR3 reads CASSPRVVATDTQYF. CDR3 nucleotide sequence: TGTGCCAGCTCACCACGGGTCGTAGCAACAGATACGCAGTATTTT.

This clone has only a few counts. The chain joins TRBV4-1 to TRBJ2-7; 7 nucleotides line up with TRBD2. Trimming took 3 bases from V and 2 from J; bases not matched to a gene: 10. The V gene's germline CDR1 is MGHRA and CDR2 YSYEKL. There are 16 residues in the CDR3. CDR3 bases: TGCGCCAGCAGCCACAAGAGAACTAGCGCTACCTACGAGCAGTACTTC. Amino acid sequence: CASSHKRTSATYEQYF.

This clone has a handful of counts. J is TRBJ2-3 and V is TRBV27; TRBD2 matches at 14 bases. V dropped 2 bases and J dropped 5; count of bases not matched to a gene: 9. The CDR3 length is 18 residues. Germline loops: CDR1 MNHEY, CDR2 SMNVEV (reference sequence). In DNA, the CDR3 is TGTGCCAGCAGTTTAAGGGGACTAGCGGGAGATAGCGGAGATACGCAGTATTTT. Its protein product is CASSLRGLAGDSGDTQYF.

The chain uses TRBV6-5 and TRBJ1-4, with 8 positions matching TRBD1. Germline-derived CDR1 and CDR2 are MNHEY and SVGAGI. The CDR3 contains 15 residues. V was pared by 4 bases and J by 1 base, with 2 bases of the junction left unmatched. The CDR3 sequence: CASSFTGGTNEKLFF. The CDR3 DNA follows: TGTGCCAGCAGTTTTACAGGGGGAACTAATGAAAAACTGTTTTTT.

J is TRBJ2-7 and V is TRBV7-6; 9 bases map to TRBD2. The trim removed 5 bases at V and 2 bases at J, leaving 4 bases unmatched. The CDR3 has 14 amino acids. Germline V gene lookup returns CDR1 SGHVS and CDR2 FNYEAQ. The CDR3 sequence is CASSTTSGAYEQYF. In DNA, the CDR3 is TGTGCCAGCAGCACGACTAGCGGAGCCTACGAGCAGTACTTC. Variable domain in full (rest from reference TRBV7-6 and TRBJ2-7): GAGVSQSPRYKVTKRGQDVALRCDPISGHVSLYWYRQALGQGPEFLTYFNYEAQQDKSGLPNDRFSAERPEGSISTLTIQRTEQRDSAMYRCASSTTSGAYEQYFGPGTRLTVT.

This clone appeared a single time. The genes are TRBV30 and TRBJ1-2; 8 bases fit TRBD1. The CDR3 has 14 amino acids. Germline CDR1 and CDR2: GTSNPN and SVGIG (reference sequence). V lost 1 base to trimming and J lost 4 bases; unmatched junction nucleotides: 5. The CDR3 loop is CAWSATGAGYGYTF. CDR3 nucleotide sequence: TGTGCCTGGAGTGCGACAGGGGCGGGCTATGGCTACACCTTC.

This clone was counted a few times. The chain carries TRBV10-1 and TRBJ2-1; possibly TRBD2 for D (6 bases). The germline V gene has CDR1 WNHNN and CDR2 SYGVQD (reference sequence). V was shortened by 6 bases and J by 5 bases, with 17 bases between the two germline ends. This CDR3 has 15 amino acids. DNA for the CDR3: TGCGCCAGCAGCCCCGCGGGGACGGCAAACAATGAGCAGTTCTTC. As protein: CASSPAGTANNEQFF.

The CDR3, as DNA: TGTGCCAGTAGTATAGTTCCGACTAGCACAGATACGCAGTATTTT. Protein product: CASSIVPTSTDTQYF. This rearrangement joins TRBV19 to TRBJ2-3, with no clear D. V lost 1 base and J lost 0, with 8 bases in between. CDR1 and CDR2 from the germline V gene are LNHDA and SQIVND (reference sequence). This CDR3 is built from 15 residues.

Here the CDR3 reads CASRAKIGTGEKTGELFF. CDR3 DNA: TGCGCCAGCAGGGCTAAGATCGGGACAGGGGAGAAGACCGGGGAGCTGTTTTTT. V gene TRBV5-1 combines with J gene TRBJ2-2, with 10 bases aligning to TRBD1. The V gene end was trimmed by 5 bases and the J gene end by 5 bases; junction bases not matched to a gene: 15. The CDR3 runs to 18 residues. The germline V gene encodes CDR1 SGHRS and CDR2 YFSETQ.

This sequence joins TRBV5-5 and TRBJ2-1, with D tentatively TRBD1 (8 bases). The length of the CDR3 is 17 residues. Trimming pared 3 bases from V and 7 bases from J, leaving 23 bases between. Per germline, CDR1 SGHKS and CDR2 YYEKEE (reference sequence). In nucleotides, the CDR3 is TGTGCCAGCAGCTCCTTAGTAGGGCACAGGGGGGGGAATGAGCAGTTCTTC. It codes for CASSSLVGHRGGNEQFF.

This clone was seen just once. The chain recombines TRBV10-3 with TRBJ2-1, with D maybe TRBD1 (6 bases). This CDR3 is built from 13 residues. Trimming removed 10 bases at V and 5 bases at J, with 15 bases between. CDR1 ENHRY and CDR2 SYGVKD come from the germline V gene. CDR3 DNA sequence: TGTGCCACACGGCCCGGACAGAACAATGAGCAGTTCTTC. This sequence encodes CATRPGQNNEQFF.

This clone was counted a few times. The J gene is TRBJ2-1, the V gene TRBV4-1; D is possibly TRBD2 (6 bases). Germline CDR1 MGHRA, CDR2 YSYEKL. Trimming pared 0 bases from V and 6 bases from J, leaving 18 bases between. CDR3 length: 17 residues. CDR3 residues: CASSQDTLGGPANEQFF. The DNA for the CDR3 is TGCGCCAGCAGCCAAGATACCCTTGGAGGGCCAGCCAATGAGCAGTTCTTC.